The rows below give T cell receptor beta chains drawn from one sample of a study of blood T cells in healthy people across ages. Via MiXCR, TCRdb re-called the 5' RACE reads, giving one row per CDR3 protein. This sample has hundreds of thousands of distinct CDR3 sequences, with about 61% found just once. The material sequenced was blood. The receptors stem from a man aged 35 to 55 in good health. Both conserved end residues are part of each CDR3.

>TRBV9|TRBJ2-1
CASSVRDREREQFF
>TRBV27|-
CASSFNLNEQYF
>TRBV20-1|TRBJ2-7
CSARDRGGPYEQYF
>TRBV9|TRBJ2-3
CASSVALGNGITDTQYF
>TRBV5-4|TRBJ2-1
CASRAILEYNEQFF
>TRBV7-8|TRBJ2-1
CASSLTGRSSYNEQFF
>TRBV20-1|TRBJ1-1
CSASRPDREVGEAFF
>TRBV7-2|TRBJ2-4
CASSLGTGGQGSAKNIQYF
>TRBV7-8|TRBJ2-7
CASTRGVGGISYEQYF
>TRBV20-1|TRBJ2-2
CSARQAAVANTGELFF
>TRBV11-3|TRBJ2-1
CASSLGGSHNEQFF
>TRBV3-1|TRBJ2-2
CASSQESRTGDTGELFF
>TRBV29-1|TRBJ2-7
CSVERDYSYEQYF
>TRBV6-5|TRBJ2-4
CASSLTRQGLAGGPGNIQYF
>TRBV2|TRBJ1-1
CASSEGGQGAGEAFF
>TRBV10-3|TRBJ2-3
CAIKPSGGLVDTQYF
>TRBV5-5|TRBJ1-2
CASSFKTASLNYGYTF
>TRBV14|TRBJ2-3
CASSQGRWQSGTDTQYF
>TRBV7-3|TRBJ2-1
CASSRDAGAGYNEQFF
>TRBV20-1|TRBJ2-1
CSARDSTGLVRNEQFF
>TRBV10-3|TRBJ2-7
CAISEASGSLYEQYF
>TRBV29-1|TRBJ1-1
CSAWTGVNTEAFF
>TRBV27|TRBJ1-4
CASRPRHPGEKLFF
>TRBV15|TRBJ1-1
CATSHYTGTGGEAFF